This TCR beta chain comes out of a study of blood T cell repertoires in COVID-19. Study overall: Donors in the United States, Italy and Spain gave samples during acute or convalescent COVID-19. From T cells, B-cell-depleted T cells, or PBMCs came the material, which was cDNA or gDNA.

V was pared by 3 bases and J by 3 bases, with 6 bases between. Per the germline V gene, CDR1 is SNHLY and CDR2 is FYNNEI. CDR3 length equals 12 residues. In the authors' workflow: The authors estimated nucleated cell counts from reference gene primer amplification. TCRdb's copy holds only in-frame clones and misses some; the assay was immunoSEQ multiplex PCR. From that table come the V and J calls and clone size; the DNA was used to work out D and trimming. The sample yields roughly 75,000 clones, 75% to 90% seen once. The chain combines TRBV2 with TRBJ2-7; no definite D call. The sequence came from a man in his fifties or sixties with acute or convalescent COVID-19. Sequencing was carried out using peripheral blood. CDR3 loop: CASSDRIYEQYF. DNA for the CDR3: TGTGCCAGCAGTGATAGAATCTACGAGCAGTACTTC.